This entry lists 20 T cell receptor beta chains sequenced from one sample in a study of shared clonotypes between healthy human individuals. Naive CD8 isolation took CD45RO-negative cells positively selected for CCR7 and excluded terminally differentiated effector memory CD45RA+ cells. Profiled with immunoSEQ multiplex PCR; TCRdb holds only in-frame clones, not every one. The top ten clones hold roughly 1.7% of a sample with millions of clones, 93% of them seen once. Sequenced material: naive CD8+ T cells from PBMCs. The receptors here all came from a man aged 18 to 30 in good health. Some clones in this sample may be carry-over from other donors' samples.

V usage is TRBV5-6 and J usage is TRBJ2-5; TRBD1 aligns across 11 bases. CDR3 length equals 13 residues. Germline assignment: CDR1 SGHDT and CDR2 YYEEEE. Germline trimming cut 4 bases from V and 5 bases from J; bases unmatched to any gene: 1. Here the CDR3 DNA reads TGTGCCAGCAGCCGGACAGGGGGCGAGACCCAGTACTTC. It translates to CASSRTGGETQYF.

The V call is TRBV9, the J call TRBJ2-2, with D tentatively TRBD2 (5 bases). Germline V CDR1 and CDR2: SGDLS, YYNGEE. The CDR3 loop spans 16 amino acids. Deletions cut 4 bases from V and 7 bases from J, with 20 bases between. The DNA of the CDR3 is TGTGCCAGCAGCTCGAACAGCGGTACCTTCGTCGGGGAGCTGTTTTTT. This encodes CASSSNSGTFVGELFF.

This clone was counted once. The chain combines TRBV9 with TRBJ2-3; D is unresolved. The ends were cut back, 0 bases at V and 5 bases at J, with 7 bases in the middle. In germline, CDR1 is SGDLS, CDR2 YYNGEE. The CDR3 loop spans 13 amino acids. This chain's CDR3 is CASSVAARDTQYF. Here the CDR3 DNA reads TGTGCCAGCAGCGTAGCAGCGAGAGATACGCAGTATTTT. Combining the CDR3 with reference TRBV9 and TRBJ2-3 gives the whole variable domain DSGVTQTPKHLITATGQRVTLRCSPRSGDLSVYWYQQSLDQGLQFLIQYYNGEERAKGNILERFSAQQFPDLHSELNLSSLELGDSALYFCASSVAARDTQYFGPGTRLTVL.

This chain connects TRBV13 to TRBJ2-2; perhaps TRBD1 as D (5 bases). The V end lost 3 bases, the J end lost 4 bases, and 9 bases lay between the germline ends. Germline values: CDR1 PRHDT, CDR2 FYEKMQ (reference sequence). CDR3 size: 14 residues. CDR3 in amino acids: CASSFPTATGELFF. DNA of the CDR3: TGTGCCAGCAGCTTCCCGACAGCCACCGGGGAGCTGTTTTTT.

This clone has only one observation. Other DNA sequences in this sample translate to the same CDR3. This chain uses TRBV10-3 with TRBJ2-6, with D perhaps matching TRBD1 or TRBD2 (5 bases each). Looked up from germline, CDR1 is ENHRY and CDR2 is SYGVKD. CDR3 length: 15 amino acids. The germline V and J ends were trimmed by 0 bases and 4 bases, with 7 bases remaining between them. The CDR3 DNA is TGTGCCATCAGTGAGTCAGGGACCGGGGCCAACGTCCTGACTTTC. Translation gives CAISESGTGANVLTF.

The CDR3 coding sequence is TGTGCCAGCAGCTCATCAGTGATCTATGGCTACACCTTC. Amino acids: CASSSSVIYGYTF. V gene TRBV7-2 combines with J gene TRBJ1-2; no definite D call. Looked up from germline, CDR1 is SGHTA and CDR2 is FQGNSA. CDR3 length: 13 amino acids. V gave up 4 bases and J gave up 4 bases, with 10 bases separating them.

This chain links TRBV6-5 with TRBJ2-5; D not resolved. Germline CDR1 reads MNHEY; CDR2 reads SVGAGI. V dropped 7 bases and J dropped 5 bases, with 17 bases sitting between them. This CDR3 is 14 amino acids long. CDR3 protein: CASTPSYRYETQYF. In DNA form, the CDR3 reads TGTGCCAGCACCCCTTCGTACCGTTATGAGACCCAGTACTTC.

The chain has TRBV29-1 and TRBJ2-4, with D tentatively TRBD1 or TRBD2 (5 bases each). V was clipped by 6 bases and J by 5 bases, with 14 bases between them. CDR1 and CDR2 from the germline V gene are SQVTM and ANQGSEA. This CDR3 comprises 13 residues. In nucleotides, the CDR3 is TGCAGCGTGGTGGGACCGCCGGAAAACATTCAGTACTTC. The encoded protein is CSVVGPPENIQYF.

The CDR3 loop reads CASSLRPGTENTEAFF. The CDR3 DNA is TGTGCCAGCAGCTTAAGGCCCGGGACTGAGAACACTGAAGCTTTCTTT. This chain connects TRBV7-3 to TRBJ1-1; weak D call: TRBD1 (5 bases). The CDR3 extends over 16 amino acids. V was trimmed by 1 base and J by 1 base, leaving 13 bases between them. Germline V gives CDR1 SGHTA, CDR2 FQGTGA.

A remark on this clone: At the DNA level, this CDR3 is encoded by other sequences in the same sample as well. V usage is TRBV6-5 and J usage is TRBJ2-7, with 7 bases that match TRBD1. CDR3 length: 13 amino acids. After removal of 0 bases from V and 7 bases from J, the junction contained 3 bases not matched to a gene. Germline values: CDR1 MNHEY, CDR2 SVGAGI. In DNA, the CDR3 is TGTGCCAGCAGTTACTCATCAGGGGGAGAGCAGTACTTC. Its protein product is CASSYSSGGEQYF.

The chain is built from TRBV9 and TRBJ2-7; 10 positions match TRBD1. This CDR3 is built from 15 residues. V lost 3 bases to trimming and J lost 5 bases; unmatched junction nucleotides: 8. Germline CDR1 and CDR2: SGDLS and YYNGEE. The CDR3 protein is CASSDRDRGMDEQYF. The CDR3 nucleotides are TGTGCCAGCAGCGACCGGGACAGGGGAATGGACGAGCAGTACTTC.

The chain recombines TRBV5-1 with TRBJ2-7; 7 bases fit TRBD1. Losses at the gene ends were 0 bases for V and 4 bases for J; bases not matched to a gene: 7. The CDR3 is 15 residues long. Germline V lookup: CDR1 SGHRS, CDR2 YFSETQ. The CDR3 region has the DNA TGCGCCAGCAGCTTGGCACAGGGGACGGGGTACGAGCAGTACTTC. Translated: CASSLAQGTGYEQYF.

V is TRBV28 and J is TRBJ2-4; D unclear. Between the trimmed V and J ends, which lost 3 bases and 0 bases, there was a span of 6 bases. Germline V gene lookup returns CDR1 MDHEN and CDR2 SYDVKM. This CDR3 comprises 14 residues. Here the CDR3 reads CASSFWQAKNIQYF. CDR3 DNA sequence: TGTGCCAGCAGTTTCTGGCAAGCCAAAAACATTCAGTACTTC.

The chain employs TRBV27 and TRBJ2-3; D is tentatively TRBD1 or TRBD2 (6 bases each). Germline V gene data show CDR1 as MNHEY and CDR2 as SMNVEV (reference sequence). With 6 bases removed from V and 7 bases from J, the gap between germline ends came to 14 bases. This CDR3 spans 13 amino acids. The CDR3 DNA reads TGTGCCAGCAGCCCAAGGGGGGCCAATACGCAGTATTTT. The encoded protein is CASSPRGANTQYF.

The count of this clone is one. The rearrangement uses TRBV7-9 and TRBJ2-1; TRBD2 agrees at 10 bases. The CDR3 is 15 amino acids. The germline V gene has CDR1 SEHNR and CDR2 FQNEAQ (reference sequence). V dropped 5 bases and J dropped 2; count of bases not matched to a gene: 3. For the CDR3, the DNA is TGTGCCAGCAGCCACGGGACTAGCGCCTACAATGAGCAGTTCTTC. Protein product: CASSHGTSAYNEQFF.

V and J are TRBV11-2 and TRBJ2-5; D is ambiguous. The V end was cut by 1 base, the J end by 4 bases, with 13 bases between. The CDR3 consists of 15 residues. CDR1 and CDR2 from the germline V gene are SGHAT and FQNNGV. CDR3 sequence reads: CASSLALGFVETQYF. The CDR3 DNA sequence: TGTGCCAGCAGCTTAGCGCTGGGGTTCGTAGAGACCCAGTACTTC.

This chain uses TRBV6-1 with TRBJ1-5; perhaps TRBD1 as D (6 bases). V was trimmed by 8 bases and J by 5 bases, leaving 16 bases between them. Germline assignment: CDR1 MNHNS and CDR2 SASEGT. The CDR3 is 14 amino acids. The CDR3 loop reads CASSRTELDQPQHF. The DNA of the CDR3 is TGTGCCAGCTCGAGGACAGAACTTGATCAGCCCCAGCATTTT.

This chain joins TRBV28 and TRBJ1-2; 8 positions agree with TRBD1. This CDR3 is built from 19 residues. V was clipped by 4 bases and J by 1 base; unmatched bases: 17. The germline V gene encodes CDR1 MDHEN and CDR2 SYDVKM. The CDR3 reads CASSSDRGRHTLFNYGYTF. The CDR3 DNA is TGTGCCAGCAGTTCTGACAGGGGCCGCCACACCCTTTTTAACTATGGCTACACCTTC.

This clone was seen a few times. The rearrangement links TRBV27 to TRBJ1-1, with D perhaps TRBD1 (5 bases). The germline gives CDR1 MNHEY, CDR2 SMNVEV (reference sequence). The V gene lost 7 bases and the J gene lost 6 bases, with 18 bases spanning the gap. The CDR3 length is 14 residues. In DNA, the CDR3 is TGTGCCAGCAAACCCGGGGGACTTGCCCCTGAAGCTTTCTTT. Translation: CASKPGGLAPEAFF.

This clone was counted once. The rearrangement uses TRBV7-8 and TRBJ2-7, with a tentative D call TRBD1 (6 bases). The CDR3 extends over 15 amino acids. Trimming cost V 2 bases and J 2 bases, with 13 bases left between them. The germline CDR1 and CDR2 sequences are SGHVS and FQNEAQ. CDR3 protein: CASSLLLGAAYEQYF. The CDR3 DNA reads TGTGCCAGCAGCTTACTATTGGGGGCTGCCTACGAGCAGTACTTC.